This T cell receptor beta chain comes out of a study of T cells in Graves' hyperthyroidism and ophthalmopathy. The study's findings and limits: Ophthalmopathy and stable hyperthyroidism were told apart by a 13 V-J model. Within blood appeared most thyroid clonotypes that had expanded above 0.001.

This CDR3 is built from 14 residues. Germline lookup yields CDR1 SNHLY and CDR2 FYNNEI. Graves' hyperthyroidism qualified as stable when ophthalmopathy did not progress within 18 months. Diagnoses rested on clinical symptoms, serum thyroxine and TRAb, thyroid ultrasound and orbital computed tomography. About this clonotype itself: The antigen remains undetermined. An end of the junction does not agree with germline; a read error may underlie this.

Authors of the study amplified TCR beta CDR3 regions from RNA transcripts. A first-round RT-PCR of the TCR CDR3 used the HTBI primer set. TCRdb analysed the multiplex PCR reads with MiXCR anew, one entry per CDR3 protein. The sample includes under 700,000 distinct CDR3 sequences, about 43% of them seen just once. The source material was peripheral blood or thyroid tissue (not recorded which). The TCR comes from a young woman with Graves' hyperthyroidism. V usage is TRBV2 and J usage is TRBJ1-6; D is possibly TRBD1 (6 bases). CDR3 residues: CARSETGANSPLHF. The CDR3 DNA is TGTGCCAGAAGTGAGACGGGGGCTAATTCACCCCTCCACTTT.